These 22 T cell receptor beta chains originate from one sample sequenced in a study of response to subunit inactivated influenza vaccine. TCRdb fed the RT-PCR reads into MiXCR, producing one record per CDR3 protein. The sample lists a few hundred thousand distinct CDR3 sequences, approximately 11% occurring once. These data were also reused for a study on T cells expressing NK-cell markers. That source adds: For TCR beta, cDNA was produced by 5'RACE template switching with UMIs.

Material: PBMCs from blood, obtained on the day of vaccination. These TCRs come from a man aged 45-65 years who received an inactivated influenza vaccine.

V and J are TRBV12-3 or TRBV12-4 and TRBJ2-7, with TRBD2 matching over 15 bases. The V segment lost 6 bases and the J segment 2 bases; nucleotides outside the gene matches: 8. CDR3 length: 17 residues. CDR3 amino acids: CASSPGLAGGSTYEQYF. As DNA, the CDR3 is TGTGCCAGCAGCCCCGGACTAGCGGGGGGGTCTACCTACGAGCAGTACTTC.

J is TRBJ1-2 and V is TRBV7-9; 7 bases align to TRBD1. The CDR3 totals 13 residues. V gave up 4 bases and J gave up 8 bases; unmatched junction bases: 7. Germline V lookup: CDR1 SEHNR, CDR2 FQNEAQ (reference sequence). DNA for the CDR3: TGTGCCAGCAGCTCCTTCAGGGGGGAAGGCTACACCTTC. It translates to CASSSFRGEGYTF.

In this sample, this clonotype turned up a few times. The chain is built from TRBV7-9 and TRBJ2-1; D could derive from TRBD1 or TRBD2 (6 bases each). V lost 0 bases, J lost 6 bases, and 12 bases lay in between. The length of the CDR3 is 15 residues. Germline CDR1 and CDR2: SEHNR and FQNEAQ (reference sequence). CDR3 in amino acids: CASSLARGTFNEQFF. CDR3 nucleotides: TGTGCCAGCAGCTTAGCGCGCGGGACATTCAATGAGCAGTTCTTC. The complete variable domain, with remaining parts taken from reference TRBV7-9 and TRBJ2-1, reads DTGVSQNPRHKITKRGQNVTFRCDPISEHNRLYWYRQTLGQGPEFLTYFQNEAQLEKSRLLSDRFSAERPKGSFSTLEIQRTEQGDSAMYLCASSLARGTFNEQFFGPGTRLTVL.

This clonotype has a count of ten or more. The chain recombines TRBV4-2 with TRBJ2-3; 8 bases agree with TRBD2. V gave up 1 base and J gave up 6 bases; unmatched junction bases: 12. CDR1 is LGHNA, CDR2 YNFKEQ, per germline. The CDR3 is made up of 17 amino acids. The CDR3 DNA reads as TGTGCCAGCAGCCAAGTGGTTAGCGGGGCCTACCTTGATACGCAGTATTTT. It translates to CASSQVVSGAYLDTQYF.

The sample holds many counts of this clonotype. The rearrangement joins TRBV5-1 to TRBJ1-4, with a tentative D call TRBD1 (6 bases). Trimming shortened V by 0 bases and J by 3 bases, and 12 bases separated the two germline ends. Germline CDR1 SGHRS, CDR2 YFSETQ. This CDR3 has 16 amino acids. The CDR3 region has the DNA TGCGCCAGCAGCTTGGTTCCAGGGGTAGCTAATGAAAAACTGTTTTTT. This sequence encodes CASSLVPGVANEKLFF.

The J gene is TRBJ2-7, the V gene TRBV27; TRBD1 matches at 8 bases. V dropped 8 bases and J dropped 6; count of bases not matched to a gene: 12. There are 14 residues in the CDR3. Per germline, CDR1 MNHEY and CDR2 SMNVEV (reference sequence). CDR3 in DNA: TGTGCCAGCGGACTCAGGACAGGGTCGGGCGAGCAGTACTTC. Protein product: CASGLRTGSGEQYF.

In regard to this clonotype: Relative to the germline gene, one junction end is altered; a read error may explain this. The V call is TRBV28, the J call TRBJ2-3; 9 bases match TRBD2. CDR3 length: 15 residues. Germline CDR1 MDHEN, CDR2 SYDVKM. CDR3 region: CAGSSGLAGADTQYF. CDR3 coding DNA: TGTGCCGGCAGTTCGGGACTAGCAGGGGCAGATACGCAGTATTTT.

This CDR3 reads CASSSRAGGPHNEQFF. CDR3 in DNA: TGCGCCAGCAGCTCCCGGGCGGGAGGGCCCCACAATGAGCAGTTCTTC. The chain is built from TRBV5-1 and TRBJ2-1, with 9 bases matching TRBD2. The CDR3 is 16 amino acids. Germline V lookup: CDR1 SGHRS, CDR2 YFSETQ. Unmatched junction bases numbered 9, after V lost 3 bases and J lost 5 bases.

The J gene is TRBJ1-1, the V gene TRBV6-1; D possibly corresponds to TRBD1 (5 bases). From germline, CDR1 is MNHNS and CDR2 SASEGT. The V end lost 5 bases, the J end lost 5 bases, and 15 bases lay between the germline ends. The CDR3 runs 14 residues. The CDR3 spells CASSPTGWGTEAFF. The CDR3 nucleotides read TGTGCCAGCAGTCCGACCGGTTGGGGGACTGAAGCTTTCTTT.

The rearrangement links TRBV27 to TRBJ1-5; D unclear. The CDR3 is 13 residues long. Looked up from germline, CDR1 is MNHEY and CDR2 is SMNVEV (reference sequence). The V and J ends lost 5 bases and 2 bases respectively, with 7 bases between them. The CDR3 DNA reads TGTGCCAGCAGTCCCTTTCGCAATCAGCCCCAGCATTTT. It is translated as CASSPFRNQPQHF.

The chain has TRBV12-3 or TRBV12-4 and TRBJ2-3; a weak D match, TRBD1 (6 bases). Trimming stripped 6 bases from V and 5 bases from J, with 15 bases between. This CDR3 is 14 amino acids long. The CDR3 loop is CASRLSKGVDTQYF. The CDR3 bases are TGTGCCAGCAGGTTATCCAAGGGGGTAGATACGCAGTATTTT.

The chain links TRBV20-1 to TRBJ2-2; unclear D gene. The CDR3 has 15 residues. The ends were cut back, 0 bases at V and 6 bases at J, with 14 bases in the middle. In germline, CDR1 is DFQATT, CDR2 SNEGSKA (reference sequence). The CDR3 DNA reads TGCAGTGCTAGAGATCCCCGCGTTGGCGCCGGGGAGCTGTTTTTT. It is translated as CSARDPRVGAGELFF.

This chain uses TRBV5-1 with TRBJ1-1, with D hard to call. V was shortened by 0 bases and J by 2 bases, with 8 bases between the two germline ends. CDR1 is SGHRS, CDR2 YFSETQ, per germline. This CDR3 contains 14 residues. The CDR3 DNA sequence: TGCGCCAGCAGCTTGGCGGACCTAAACACTGAAGCTTTCTTT. Protein sequence: CASSLADLNTEAFF. The full variable domain, with the rest looked up from reference TRBV5-1 and TRBJ1-1, is KAGVTQTPRYLIKTRGQQVTLSCSPISGHRSVSWYQQTPGQGLQFLFEYFSETQRNKGNFPGRFSGRQFSNSRSEMNVSTLELGDSALYLCASSLADLNTEAFFGQGTRLTVV.

The chain recombines TRBV7-9 with TRBJ2-7; no clear D gene. CDR1 is SEHNR, CDR2 FQNEAQ, per germline (reference sequence). CDR3 length: 13 residues. The ends were cut back, 4 bases at V and 2 bases at J, with 9 bases in the middle. Written as DNA, the CDR3 is TGTGCCAGCAGCTCCCGGAGAGCCTACGAGCAGTACTTC. Its protein is CASSSRRAYEQYF.

V and J are TRBV20-1 and TRBJ2-7, with D maybe TRBD2 (5 bases). This CDR3 has 11 amino acids. Looked up from germline, CDR1 is DFQATT and CDR2 is SNEGSKA (reference sequence). V was shortened by 6 bases and J by 4 bases, with 10 bases between the two germline ends. CDR3 nucleotides: TGCAGTGCCGCGACGGGATACGAGCAGTACTTC. Amino acid sequence: CSAATGYEQYF.

This clonotype has more than one count but fewer than ten. V usage is TRBV10-3 and J usage is TRBJ2-2; 8 bases map to TRBD2. The CDR3 totals 14 residues. Germline assignment: CDR1 ENHRY and CDR2 SYGVKD. The ends lost 7 bases at V and 3 bases at J; junction bases unmatched: 4. CDR3 sequence: CAIKAGRDTGELFF. The DNA of the CDR3 is TGTGCCATCAAGGCCGGGAGGGACACCGGGGAGCTGTTTTTT.

The chain employs TRBV28 and TRBJ2-7, with TRBD1 matching 8 bases. V lost 8 bases and J lost 2; bases outside the gene matches: 5. This CDR3 contains 13 residues. CDR1 and CDR2 from the germline V gene are MDHEN and SYDVKM. CDR3 bases: TGTGCCAGCCGGACAGGGACCCCCTACGAGCAGTACTTC. Its translation is CASRTGTPYEQYF.

This chain uses TRBV6-2 or TRBV6-3 with TRBJ2-3, with TRBD2 identical over 7 bases. This CDR3 contains 14 residues. J lost 2 bases, V lost 8 bases, and 7 bases had no gene match. CDR1 and CDR2 (germline): MNHEY, SVGEGT. The CDR3 region has the DNA TGTGCCAGCGAACGAAGCGGGGCCACAGATACGCAGTATTTT. Protein: CASERSGATDTQYF.

This clonotype has at least ten counts. V gene TRBV12-3 or TRBV12-4 combines with J gene TRBJ2-7, with D perhaps TRBD1 (6 bases). The V end lost 10 bases, the J end lost 0 bases, and 19 bases lay between the germline ends. There are 15 residues in the CDR3. CDR3 nucleotide sequence: TGTGCCACTCGCTCGGGACACGGGTCCTCCTACGAGCAGTACTTC. As protein: CATRSGHGSSYEQYF.

This clonotype was detected ten times or more. The V gene is TRBV20-1, the J gene TRBJ2-7; 7 positions agree with TRBD2. Germline V gives CDR1 DFQATT, CDR2 SNEGSKA (reference sequence). CDR3 length: 12 amino acids. CDR3 sequence (DNA): TGCAGCGCCGGTCGGGGGGCCTACGAGCAGTACTTC. It encodes CSAGRGAYEQYF.

There are many counts of this clonotype. This rearrangement joins TRBV3-1 to TRBJ2-4, with 7 bases identical to TRBD1. J was trimmed by 0 bases and V by 4 bases; bases with no gene match: 9. Germline values: CDR1 LGHDT, CDR2 YNNKEL (reference sequence). The CDR3 has 17 amino acids. The CDR3 protein is CASSPRGQALAKNIQYF. CDR3 sequence (DNA): TGTGCCAGCAGCCCGAGAGGACAGGCCCTAGCCAAAAACATTCAGTACTTC.

This clonotype showed up just a few times. CDR3 residues: CASSLQQGSNYGYTF. Here the CDR3 DNA reads TGTGCCAGCAGTTTACAACAGGGTAGCAACTATGGCTACACCTTC. The rearrangement links TRBV28 to TRBJ1-2, with D possibly being TRBD1 (6 bases). CDR3 length: 15 residues. V shed 2 bases and J shed 2 bases, with 12 bases lying between them. Germline V gene data show CDR1 as MDHEN and CDR2 as SYDVKM.